This T cell receptor (beta chain) comes out of a study of long-term antiretroviral therapy in people with HIV. Overall study: The oldest specimens predate the 2015 immediate-ART recommendation by about a decade. Findings and limits, study-wide: Clones expanded before ART dominated the repertoire at all time points.

In the case of this clone: The antigen remains unidentified.

The immunoSEQ assay was v3.0, run at survey level. Profiled with immunoSEQ multiplex PCR; TCRdb holds only in-frame clones, not every one. The sample shows about 20,000 clones, about 80% of them seen only once. Germline-derived CDR1 and CDR2 are LNHDA and SQIVND (reference sequence). V was cut by 5 bases and J by 0 bases, with 13 bases left in between. This CDR3 spans 16 amino acids. The source is a woman aged 40 to 49 with HIV. The chain couples TRBV19 to TRBJ1-4, with a possible D match to TRBD1 (6 bases). Material: unsorted PBMCs, obtained 0.2 years after starting antiretroviral therapy. The chain's CDR3 is CASSDRTAATNEKLFF. CDR3 sequence (DNA): TGTGCCAGTAGTGACCGGACAGCCGCAACTAATGAAAAACTGTTTTTT.